Listed here are 27 T cell receptor beta chains from one sample, sequenced in a study of blood T cell repertoires in COVID-19. Profiled with immunoSEQ multiplex PCR; TCRdb holds only in-frame clones, not every one. Here the sample spans more than 300,000 clones, over 75% being singletons. The sequencing sample was made of PBMCs or T cells enriched from blood (not recorded which). Source of these receptors: a man aged 35 to 55 in a cohort exposed to, infected with or recovered from COVID-19 (not recorded which).

This sequence joins TRBV9 and TRBJ2-7; 12 positions agree with TRBD2. With 0 bases clipped from V and 6 bases from J, the junction kept 10 bases outside the gene matches. Germline CDR1 reads SGDLS; CDR2 reads YYNGEE. The CDR3 runs 17 residues. In DNA form, the CDR3 reads TGTGCCAGCAGCGTAGCTAGCGGGAGGGCCCTTATTACCGAGCAGTACTTC. It encodes CASSVASGRALITEQYF.

The CDR3 DNA reads as TGTGCCAGCAGTGAATATACGAGGGAGGGTGGCTACACCTTC. Its translation: CASSEYTREGGYTF. This chain uses TRBV25-1 with TRBJ1-2; D is undetermined. This CDR3 has 14 residues. Germline V CDR1 and CDR2: MGHDK, SYGVNS. Trimming removed 0 bases at V and 7 bases at J, with 12 bases between.

The chain links TRBV5-1 to TRBJ2-2; 10 positions match TRBD2. The J segment lost 3 bases and the V segment lost 2 bases, leaving 4 bases of the junction unmatched. The CDR3 sequence is 16 residues long. CDR1 is SGHRS, CDR2 YFSETQ, per germline. The CDR3 sequence is CASSLTSGIYTGELFF. Written as DNA, the CDR3 is TGCGCCAGCAGCTTAACTAGCGGGATCTACACCGGGGAGCTGTTTTTT.

The rearrangement uses TRBV30 and TRBJ1-5; D is perhaps TRBD1 (6 bases). This CDR3 comprises 13 residues. Germline CDR1 GTSNPN, CDR2 SVGIG (reference sequence). V lost 5 bases and J lost 3, with 11 bases in between. The CDR3 loop reads CAWAKGDNQPQHF. CDR3 nucleotide sequence: TGTGCCTGGGCAAAGGGGGACAATCAGCCCCAGCATTTT.

The chain carries TRBV29-1 and TRBJ2-3; D is uncertain. CDR1 is SQVTM and CDR2 is ANQGSEA in the germline V gene. V lost 3 bases, J lost 4 bases, and 8 bases lay in between. CDR3 length: 12 amino acids. Here the CDR3 DNA reads TGCAGCGTTGAGGGCCGCCCAGATACGCAGTATTTT. It yields the protein CSVEGRPDTQYF.

The chain links TRBV2 to TRBJ1-1, with D possibly matching TRBD1 (6 bases). The CDR3 extends over 14 amino acids. Looked up from germline, CDR1 is SNHLY and CDR2 is FYNNEI. Trimming shortened V by 8 bases and J by 5 bases, and 18 bases separated the two germline ends. CDR3 sequence: CASSDDRWKTEAFF. Written as DNA, the CDR3 is TGTGCCAGCTCAGATGACAGGTGGAAGACTGAAGCTTTCTTT. The full variable domain, rest sourced from reference TRBV2 and TRBJ1-1, is EPEVTQTPSHQVTQMGQEVILRCVPISNHLYFYWYRQILGQKVEFLVSFYNNEISEKSEIFDDQFSVERPDGSNFTLKIRSTKLEDSAMYFCASSDDRWKTEAFFGQGTRLTVV.

The rearrangement links TRBV20-1 to TRBJ2-3, with TRBD2 matching 10 bases. The J segment lost 0 bases and the V segment lost 3 bases, leaving 3 bases of the junction unmatched. Per germline, CDR1 DFQATT and CDR2 SNEGSKA (reference sequence). The CDR3 loop spans 15 amino acids. CDR3 amino acids: CSASASGRSTDTQYF. The CDR3 nucleotides read TGCAGTGCTAGTGCTAGCGGGAGAAGCACAGATACGCAGTATTTT.

This clone was seen only a few times. The chain carries TRBV24-1 and TRBJ2-7; D not resolved. The germline gives CDR1 KGHDR, CDR2 SFDVKD. This CDR3 spans 13 amino acids. V gave up 5 bases and J gave up 0 bases, with 7 bases separating them. CDR3 DNA: TGTGCCACCAGTGTATCGGGCTCCTACGAGCAGTACTTC. Protein: CATSVSGSYEQYF.

V usage is TRBV5-1 and J usage is TRBJ1-2, with 9 bases that match TRBD1. Germline lookup yields CDR1 SGHRS and CDR2 YFSETQ. V lost 4 bases to trimming and J lost 8 bases; unmatched junction nucleotides: 9. CDR3 length: 14 amino acids. The CDR3 region has the DNA TGCGCCAGCAGCCAGGCACAGGGGGCTGAAGGCTACACCTTC. Its translation is CASSQAQGAEGYTF.

This rearrangement joins TRBV10-1 to TRBJ2-7; weak D call: TRBD1 (6 bases). Germline V gene sequence: CDR1 WNHNN, CDR2 SYGVQD (reference sequence). Trimming took 10 bases from V and 7 from J, leaving 14 bases between them. The CDR3 is made up of 11 amino acids. CDR3 residues: CATHREEEQYF. CDR3 nucleotides: TGCGCCACCCACAGGGAAGAGGAGCAGTACTTC.

The V call is TRBV29-1, the J call TRBJ2-7, with 10 bases lining up with TRBD1. This CDR3 comprises 15 residues. Germline CDR1 and CDR2: SQVTM and ANQGSEA. After removal of 6 bases from V and 4 bases from J, the junction contained 12 bases not matched to a gene. The CDR3, as DNA: TGCAGCGTGGGGCCCCGGGACAGGGGTCGGTACGAGCAGTACTTC. It translates to CSVGPRDRGRYEQYF.

This rearrangement joins TRBV21-1 to TRBJ2-7; the listed D gene, TRBD1, was not tested against the DNA. TRBV21-1 is an annotated pseudogene. The CDR3 sequence is 14 residues long. The CDR3 nucleotides read TGTGCCAGCAGGTCGGGACAGGGGGGCCACGAGCAGTACTTC. This sequence encodes CASRSGQGGHEQYF.

The V and J genes are TRBV10-1 and TRBJ2-1; 8 nucleotides agree with TRBD2. The CDR3 loop spans 15 amino acids. Unmatched junction bases numbered 5, after V lost 5 bases and J lost 2 bases. The germline CDR1 and CDR2 sequences are WNHNN and SYGVQD (reference sequence). The CDR3 region is CASSRSGSPYNEQFF. CDR3 nucleotide sequence: TGCGCCAGCAGTAGGAGCGGGAGCCCCTACAATGAGCAGTTCTTC.

The CDR3, as DNA: TGCGCCAGCAGTCGGACAGGGACCCTCTCCTACAATGAGCAGTTCTTC. This sequence encodes CASSRTGTLSYNEQFF. This sequence joins TRBV5-1 and TRBJ2-1, with 8 bases matching TRBD1. With 5 bases clipped from V and 0 bases from J, the junction kept 7 bases outside the gene matches. The CDR3 sequence is 16 residues long. The germline CDR1 and CDR2 sequences are SGHRS and YFSETQ.

In nucleotides, the CDR3 is TGTGCCTGGACGGTCTTCTCTGGAAACACCATATATTTT. Translation: CAWTVFSGNTIYF. V usage is TRBV30 and J usage is TRBJ1-3; D call uncertain. There are 13 residues in the CDR3. Trimming took off 4 bases at V and 0 bases at J, with 7 bases between the two ends. The V gene's germline CDR1 is GTSNPN and CDR2 SVGIG (reference sequence).

The V call is TRBV3-1 (or the pseudogene TRBV3-2), the J call TRBJ2-7; 7 nucleotides match TRBD1. Per the germline V gene, CDR1 is LGHDT and CDR2 is YNNKEL (reference sequence). Losses at the gene ends were 3 bases for V and 3 bases for J; bases not matched to a gene: 2. CDR3 length: 13 amino acids. CDR3 in amino acids: CASSHTGVYEQYF. The DNA of the CDR3 is TGTGCCAGCAGCCACACAGGGGTCTACGAGCAGTACTTC.

This chain joins TRBV10-2 and TRBJ2-3; 12 nucleotides line up with TRBD2. V shed 5 bases and J 2 bases; nucleotides not matched to a gene: 5. The CDR3 loop spans 16 amino acids. Germline loops: CDR1 WSHSY, CDR2 SAAADI. CDR3 amino acids: CASSSGTSGFTDTQYF. The CDR3 DNA reads as TGCGCCAGCAGTTCAGGGACTAGCGGGTTCACAGATACGCAGTATTTT.

The chain combines TRBV21-1 with TRBJ2-1; no check of the table's D call, TRBD2, against the DNA was made. TRBV21-1 is a known pseudogene. This CDR3 is built from 17 residues. The CDR3 spells CASSKRSRTSGRGGQFF. The CDR3 coding sequence is TGTGCCAGCAGCAAAAGATCGAGGACTAGCGGGAGGGGCGGGCAGTTCTTC.

This chain joins TRBV7-8 and TRBJ2-6; TRBD1 matches 8 bases. Looked up from germline, CDR1 is SGHVS and CDR2 is FQNEAQ. This CDR3 has 17 residues. The J segment lost 3 bases and the V segment lost 3 bases, leaving 7 bases of the junction unmatched. The chain's CDR3 is CASSFLRGRVGANVLTF. The CDR3 DNA follows: TGTGCCAGCAGCTTCCTCAGGGGGCGGGTTGGGGCCAACGTCCTGACTTTC.

This chain joins TRBV6-5 and TRBJ2-7; D is perhaps TRBD1 (5 bases). Germline V CDR1 and CDR2: MNHEY, SVGAGI. V lost 6 bases and J lost 1, with 10 bases in between. The CDR3 extends over 13 amino acids. The CDR3 loop is CASSQGTSYEQYF. The CDR3 region has the DNA TGTGCCAGCAGCCAGGGTACTTCCTACGAGCAGTACTTC.

The chain links TRBV25-1 to TRBJ2-3; 10 nucleotides align to TRBD2. This CDR3 has 16 residues. Germline lookup yields CDR1 MGHDK and CDR2 SYGVNS. V was pared by 4 bases and J by 2 bases, with 6 bases of the junction left unmatched. The CDR3 DNA reads as TGTGCCAGCAGTGCCAGCGGGAGGGCCTTCACAGATACGCAGTATTTT. It yields the protein CASSASGRAFTDTQYF.

This chain uses TRBV10-3 with TRBJ2-2; 9 nucleotides line up with TRBD1. The CDR3 is made up of 17 amino acids. The V gene end was trimmed by 0 bases and the J gene end by 5 bases; junction bases not matched to a gene: 7. Germline V gene data show CDR1 as ENHRY and CDR2 as SYGVKD. The DNA of the CDR3 is TGTGCCATCAGTGAGTCGATATGGACAGGGGATACCGGGGAGCTGTTTTTT. Residues: CAISESIWTGDTGELFF.

The chain couples TRBV24-1 to TRBJ2-5; TRBD1 aligns across 10 bases. Trimming took 2 bases from V and 1 from J; bases not matched to a gene: 3. The CDR3 runs 16 residues. Germline V gives CDR1 KGHDR, CDR2 SFDVKD. Here the CDR3 DNA reads TGTGCCACCAGTGATTCCGGGACAGGGGTCCAAGAGACCCAGTACTTC. It yields the protein CATSDSGTGVQETQYF.

This chain links TRBV5-4 with TRBJ2-7, with D perhaps matching TRBD2 (6 bases). Trimming pared 4 bases from V and 6 bases from J, leaving 17 bases between. Per the germline V gene, CDR1 is SGHNT and CDR2 is YYREEE (reference sequence). CDR3 length equals 14 residues. The CDR3 here is CASSPGVGVSEQYF. DNA of the CDR3: TGTGCCAGCAGCCCGGGGGTCGGGGTGAGCGAGCAGTACTTC. Variable domain in full (rest from reference TRBV5-4 and TRBJ2-7): ETGVTQSPTHLIKTRGQQVTLRCSSQSGHNTVSWYQQALGQGPQFIFQYYREEENGRGNFPPRFSGLQFPNYSSELNVNALELDDSALYLCASSPGVGVSEQYFGPGTRLTVT.

The genes are TRBV10-2 and TRBJ1-5; tentative D call: TRBD1 (6 bases). This CDR3 is 14 amino acids long. V lost 5 bases, J lost 7 bases, and 15 bases lay in between. Germline V gene lookup returns CDR1 WSHSY and CDR2 SAAADI. CDR3 nucleotide sequence: TGCGCCAGCAGTCACAGGGCGAGGGGACAGCCCCAGCATTTT. As protein: CASSHRARGQPQHF.

This chain links TRBV12-3 or TRBV12-4 with TRBJ2-4; possibly TRBD1 for D (5 bases). The CDR3 length is 13 residues. V lost 6 bases and J lost 7, with 13 bases in between. This chain's CDR3 is CASSPTDLNIQYF. CDR3 in DNA: TGTGCCAGCAGCCCGACAGATTTGAACATTCAGTACTTC.

This clone was seen a single time. The CDR3 here is CASSALRDRDGYTF. In DNA form, the CDR3 reads TGTGCCAGTAGTGCATTACGGGACAGGGATGGCTACACCTTC. The rearrangement uses TRBV19 and TRBJ1-2; TRBD1 matches at 9 bases. The length of the CDR3 is 14 residues. V lost 5 bases to trimming and J lost 6 bases; unmatched junction nucleotides: 7. Germline V gene lookup returns CDR1 LNHDA and CDR2 SQIVND (reference sequence). The full variable domain, with the rest looked up from reference TRBV19 and TRBJ1-2, is DGGITQSPKYLFRKEGQNVTLSCEQNLNHDAMYWYRQDPGQGLRLIYYSQIVNDFQKGDIAEGYSVSREKKESFPLTVTSAQKNPTAFYLCASSALRDRDGYTFGSGTRLTVV.